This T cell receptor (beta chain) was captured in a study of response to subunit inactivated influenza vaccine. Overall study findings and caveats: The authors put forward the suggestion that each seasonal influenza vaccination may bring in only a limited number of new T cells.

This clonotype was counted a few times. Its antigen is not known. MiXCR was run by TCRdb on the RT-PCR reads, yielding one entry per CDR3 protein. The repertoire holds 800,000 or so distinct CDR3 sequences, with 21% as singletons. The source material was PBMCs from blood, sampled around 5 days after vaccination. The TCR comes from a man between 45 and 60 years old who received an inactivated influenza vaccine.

The CDR3 DNA is TGCGCCAGCAGCCAGGGGACTAGCGGGATCTGGAATGAGCAGTTCTTC. It specifies CASSQGTSGIWNEQFF. The rearrangement uses TRBV4-3 and TRBJ2-1; TRBD2 agrees at 13 bases. CDR3 length: 16 residues. CDR1 is LGHNA, CDR2 YSLEER, per germline. The V and J ends lost 3 bases and 7 bases, in that order; junction bases with no gene match: 6.